One sample yielded the 9 T cell receptor beta chains listed below, sequenced in a study of spatial heterogeneity in lung cancer. One entry per CDR3 protein results from TCRdb running MiXCR on the 5' RACE reads. The data hold about 13,000 distinct CDR3 sequences, with 3% to 5% observed a single time. Time point meaning: sample taken at primary tumor resection. Unsorted whole RNA samples from tumor, nontumor lung or frozen PBMC were sequenced. This material consisted of PBMCs, taken at surgery. These receptor sequences come from a male donor with early-stage non-small cell lung cancer.

This clonotype has a handful of counts. For a library built for alpha chains, this beta chain is a stray read; little rests on its size. The CDR3 DNA sequence: TGTGCCAGCAGCCCCGGGACTAGCGGGATGAACAATGAGCAGTTCTTC. This sequence encodes CASSPGTSGMNNEQFF. The chain carries TRBV5-4 and TRBJ2-1; 13 positions agree with TRBD2. The CDR3 has 16 residues. Per the germline V gene, CDR1 is SGHNT and CDR2 is YYREEE (reference sequence). After removal of 4 bases from V and 5 bases from J, the junction contained 6 bases not matched to a gene.

Ten or more counts support this clonotype. Because the library targeted alpha chains, this beta chain is an off-target read whose size means little. V usage is TRBV19 and J usage is TRBJ2-7; 11 nucleotides line up with TRBD1. This CDR3 is built from 15 residues. Losses at the gene ends were 4 bases for V and 5 bases for J; bases not matched to a gene: 7. Germline assignment: CDR1 LNHDA and CDR2 SQIVND (reference sequence). CDR3 DNA: TGTGCCAGTAGTACCCTGCCGGGACAGGGGGACGAGCAGTACTTC. Translated, it gives CASSTLPGQGDEQYF. Variable domain in full (rest from reference TRBV19 and TRBJ2-7): DGGITQSPKYLFRKEGQNVTLSCEQNLNHDAMYWYRQDPGQGLRLIYYSQIVNDFQKGDIAEGYSVSREKKESFPLTVTSAQKNPTAFYLCASSTLPGQGDEQYFGPGTRLTVT.

A word on this clonotype: This beta chain is a stray read from a library made for alpha chains; its abundance is not meaningful. The chain has TRBV5-1 and TRBJ2-2; 11 bases match TRBD2. This CDR3 has 16 amino acids. The ends lost 4 bases at V and 1 base at J; junction bases unmatched: 3. Germline values: CDR1 SGHRS, CDR2 YFSETQ. Written as DNA, the CDR3 is TGCGCCAGCAGCCCCGGGACTAGCGGGAACACCGGGGAGCTGTTTTTT. It translates to CASSPGTSGNTGELFF.

This clonotype occurred a few times. In a library made to pick up alpha chains, this beta chain is a stray read with a size that means little. V is TRBV7-2 and J is TRBJ2-1; 9 bases line up with TRBD2. There are 15 residues in the CDR3. The germline gives CDR1 SGHTA, CDR2 FQGNSA. Unmatched junction bases numbered 6, after V lost 5 bases and J lost 4 bases. The CDR3 loop reads CASSVSGSQYNEQFF. The CDR3 DNA sequence: TGTGCCAGCAGCGTTAGCGGGAGCCAGTACAATGAGCAGTTCTTC. The variable domain in full, with the rest retrieved from reference TRBV7-2 and TRBJ2-1, is GAGVSQSPSNKVTEKGKDVELRCDPISGHTALYWYRQSLGQGLEFLIYFQGNSAPDKSGLPSDRFSAERTGGSVSTLTIQRTQQEDSAVYLCASSVSGSQYNEQFFGPGTRLTVL.

This clonotype was observed many times. The size of this beta chain means little, since it is a stray read in a library made for alpha chains. This chain connects TRBV28 to TRBJ1-2; 8 bases map to TRBD1. Germline CDR1 MDHEN, CDR2 SYDVKM. The junction had 4 bases not matched to a gene; V was cut back by 6 bases and J by 7 bases. The CDR3 sequence is 12 residues long. The CDR3 DNA follows: TGTGCCAGCAGCCGGACAGGGTCTGGCTACACCTTC. It codes for CASSRTGSGYTF.

The sample holds a few counts of this clonotype. This beta chain appears as a stray read in a library generated for alpha chains; its size is not informative. The chain carries TRBV9 and TRBJ2-3; no clear D gene. The CDR3 extends over 13 amino acids. Trimming shortened V by 0 bases and J by 3 bases, and 5 bases separated the two germline ends. Germline V CDR1 and CDR2: SGDLS, YYNGEE. CDR3 residues: CASSVATTDTQYF. In DNA, the CDR3 is TGTGCCAGCAGCGTAGCTACGACAGATACGCAGTATTTT.

This clonotype was recorded at least ten times. A library prepared for alpha chains yielded this beta chain as an off-target read; its size is of little meaning. The rearrangement links TRBV7-8 to TRBJ1-1; possible D gene TRBD1, 6 bases. Trimming removed 1 base at V and 7 bases at J, with 13 bases between. The CDR3 sequence is 14 residues long. Germline CDR1 reads SGHVS; CDR2 reads FQNEAQ. CDR3: CASSLGAGAREAFF. The CDR3 DNA reads as TGTGCCAGCAGCTTAGGGGCAGGGGCGCGTGAAGCTTTCTTT.

This clonotype was found many times. Found in a library prepared for alpha chains, this beta chain is an off-target read, and its abundance has little meaning. The chain links TRBV27 to TRBJ2-3; D is unresolved. Germline CDR1 MNHEY, CDR2 SMNVEV (reference sequence). The CDR3 consists of 13 residues. V dropped 7 bases and J dropped 0 bases, with 8 bases sitting between them. CDR3 loop: CASMATSTDTQYF. CDR3 nucleotide sequence: TGTGCCAGCATGGCTACTAGCACAGATACGCAGTATTTT.

This clonotype appeared many times. Being off target in a library aimed at alpha chains, this beta chain has a size of little meaning. The chain carries TRBV7-9 and TRBJ2-6, with TRBD2 as a possible D gene (5 bases). The germline gives CDR1 SEHNR, CDR2 FQNEAQ (reference sequence). This CDR3 contains 16 residues. V dropped 1 base and J dropped 2 bases, with 9 bases sitting between them. For the CDR3, the DNA is TGTGCCAGCAGCTTAGTGGGAGCAGCTGGGGCCAACGTCCTGACTTTC. It encodes CASSLVGAAGANVLTF.